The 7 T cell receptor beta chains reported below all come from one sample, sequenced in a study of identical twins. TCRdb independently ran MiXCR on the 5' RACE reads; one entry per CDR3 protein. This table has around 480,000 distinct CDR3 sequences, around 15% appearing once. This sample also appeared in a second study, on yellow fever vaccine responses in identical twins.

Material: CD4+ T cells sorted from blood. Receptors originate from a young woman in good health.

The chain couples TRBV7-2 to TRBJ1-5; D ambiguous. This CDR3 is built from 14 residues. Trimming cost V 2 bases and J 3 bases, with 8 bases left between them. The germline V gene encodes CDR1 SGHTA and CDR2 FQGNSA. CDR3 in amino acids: CASSLKGPNQPQHF. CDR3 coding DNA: TGTGCCAGCAGCTTAAAAGGACCCAATCAGCCCCAGCATTTT.

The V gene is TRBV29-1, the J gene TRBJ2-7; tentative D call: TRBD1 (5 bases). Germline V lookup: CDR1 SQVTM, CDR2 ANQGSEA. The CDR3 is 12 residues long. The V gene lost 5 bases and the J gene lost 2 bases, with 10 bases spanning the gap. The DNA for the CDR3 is TGCAGCGTTCGAGACAGAGCCTACGAGCAGTACTTC. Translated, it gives CSVRDRAYEQYF.

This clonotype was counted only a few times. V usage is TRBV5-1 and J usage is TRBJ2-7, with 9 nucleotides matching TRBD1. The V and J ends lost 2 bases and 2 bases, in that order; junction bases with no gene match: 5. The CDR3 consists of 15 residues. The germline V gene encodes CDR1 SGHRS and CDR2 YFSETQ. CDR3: CASSFLTGGTYEQYF. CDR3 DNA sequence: TGCGCCAGCAGCTTCTTGACAGGGGGGACCTACGAGCAGTACTTC. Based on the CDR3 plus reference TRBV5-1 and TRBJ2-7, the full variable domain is KAGVTQTPRYLIKTRGQQVTLSCSPISGHRSVSWYQQTPGQGLQFLFEYFSETQRNKGNFPGRFSGRQFSNSRSEMNVSTLELGDSALYLCASSFLTGGTYEQYFGPGTRLTVT.

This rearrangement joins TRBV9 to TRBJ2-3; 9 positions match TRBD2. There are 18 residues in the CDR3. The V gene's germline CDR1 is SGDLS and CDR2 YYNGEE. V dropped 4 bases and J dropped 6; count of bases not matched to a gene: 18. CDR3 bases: TGTGCCAGCAGCCCCCGTAGTGTCAGCGGGGGGCCGGCTGATACGCAGTATTTT. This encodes CASSPRSVSGGPADTQYF.

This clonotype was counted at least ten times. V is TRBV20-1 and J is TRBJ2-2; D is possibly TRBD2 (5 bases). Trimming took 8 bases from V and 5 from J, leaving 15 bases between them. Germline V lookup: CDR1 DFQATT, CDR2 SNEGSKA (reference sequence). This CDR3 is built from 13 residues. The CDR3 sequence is CSSKMTGTGELFF. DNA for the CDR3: TGCAGTTCTAAAATGACGGGGACCGGGGAGCTGTTTTTT.

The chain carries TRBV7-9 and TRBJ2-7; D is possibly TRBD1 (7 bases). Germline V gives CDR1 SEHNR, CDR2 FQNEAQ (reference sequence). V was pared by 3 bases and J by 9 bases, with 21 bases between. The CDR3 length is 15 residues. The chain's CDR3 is CASSFPTGEGAMQYF. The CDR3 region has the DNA TGTGCCAGCAGCTTTCCAACGGGAGAGGGGGCTATGCAGTACTTC.

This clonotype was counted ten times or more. The CDR3 spells CASSPQGPHGYTF. In DNA form, the CDR3 reads TGTGCCAGCAGCCCTCAGGGGCCCCATGGCTACACCTTC. J is TRBJ1-2 and V is TRBV12-3 or TRBV12-4; tentative D call: TRBD1 (6 bases). This CDR3 comprises 13 residues. V lost 6 bases and J 6 bases, leaving 14 bases between the germline ends.